The 3 T cell receptor beta chains below come from one sample, sequenced in a study of regulatory T cells in long-lasting Graves disease. Time point meaning: newly diagnosed GD, antithyroid drugs for less than 3 months. The TCR library was prepared using RNA isolated from PBMCs. With iRepertoire HTBI primers and Arm-PCR of CDR3 regions, TCR beta libraries were built. TCRdb passed the multiplex PCR reads through MiXCR, listing each CDR3 protein once. The sample consists of approximately 470,000 distinct CDR3 sequences, around 16% of them appearing once. The sample also formed part of further work on T cells in Graves' hyperthyroidism and ophthalmopathy.

The sequenced sample was peripheral blood mononuclear cells (PBMCs), obtained at new diagnosis, from a patient treated with antithyroid drugs. The receptors derive from a middle-aged man with Graves disease.

This rearrangement joins TRBV19 to TRBJ1-5; TRBD1 might be the D (6 bases). V was trimmed by 2 bases and J by 6 bases, leaving 11 bases between them. The CDR3 has 14 residues. Germline-derived CDR1 and CDR2 are LNHDA and SQIVND (reference sequence). This CDR3 reads CASSISGGGQPQHF. CDR3 bases: TGTGCCAGTAGTATATCGGGGGGCGGTCAGCCCCAGCATTTT.

Concerning this clonotype: Just one base apart from a much larger clone, this may be a read error. CDR3 sequence: CSVPLVPTDTQYF. CDR3 DNA sequence: TGCAGTGTCCCGCTAGTACCCACAGATACGCAGTATTTT. This rearrangement joins TRBV20-1 to TRBJ2-3; unclear D gene. Trimming took off 7 bases at V and 2 bases at J, with 13 bases between the two ends. CDR3 size: 13 residues. Germline CDR1 is DFQATT and CDR2 is SNEGSKA (reference sequence).

The sample holds a few counts of this clonotype. This chain uses TRBV2 with TRBJ1-2; D gene uncertain. The CDR3 extends over 13 amino acids. Trimming took 8 bases from V and 4 from J, leaving 14 bases between them. Germline CDR1 SNHLY, CDR2 FYNNEI. CDR3 loop: CASLTQKVYGYTF. The CDR3 DNA follows: TGTGCCAGCCTGACACAGAAAGTCTATGGCTACACCTTC.